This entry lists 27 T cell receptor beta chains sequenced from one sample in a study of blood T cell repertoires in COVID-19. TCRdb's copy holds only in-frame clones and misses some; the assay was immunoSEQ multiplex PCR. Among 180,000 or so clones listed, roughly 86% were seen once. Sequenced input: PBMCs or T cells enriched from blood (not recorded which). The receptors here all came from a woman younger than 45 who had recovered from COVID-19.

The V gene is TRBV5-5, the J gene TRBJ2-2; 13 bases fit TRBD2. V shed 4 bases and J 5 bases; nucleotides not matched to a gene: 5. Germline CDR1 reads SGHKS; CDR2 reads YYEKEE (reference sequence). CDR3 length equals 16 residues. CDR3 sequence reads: CASSPRTSGSTGELFF. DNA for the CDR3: TGTGCCAGCAGCCCGCGGACTAGCGGGAGTACCGGGGAGCTGTTTTTT. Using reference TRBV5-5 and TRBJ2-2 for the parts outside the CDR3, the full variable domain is DAGVTQSPTHLIKTRGQQVTLRCSPISGHKSVSWYQQVLGQGPQFIFQYYEKEERGRGNFPDRFSARQFPNYSSELNVNALLLGDSALYLCASSPRTSGSTGELFFGEGSRLTVL.

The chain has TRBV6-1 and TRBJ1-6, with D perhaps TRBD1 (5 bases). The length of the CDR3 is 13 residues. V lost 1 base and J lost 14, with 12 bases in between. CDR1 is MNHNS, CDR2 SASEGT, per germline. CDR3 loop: CASSEGGRRALHF. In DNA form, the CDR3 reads TGTGCCAGCAGTGAAGGTGGTCGCAGGGCCCTCCACTTT.

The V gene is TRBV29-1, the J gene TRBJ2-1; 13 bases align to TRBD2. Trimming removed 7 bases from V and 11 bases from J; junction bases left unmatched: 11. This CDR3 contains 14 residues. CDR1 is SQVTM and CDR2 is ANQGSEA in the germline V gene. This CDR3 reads CSAGLAGASGKQFF. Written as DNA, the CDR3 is TGCAGCGCAGGACTAGCGGGAGCGTCAGGGAAGCAGTTCTTC.

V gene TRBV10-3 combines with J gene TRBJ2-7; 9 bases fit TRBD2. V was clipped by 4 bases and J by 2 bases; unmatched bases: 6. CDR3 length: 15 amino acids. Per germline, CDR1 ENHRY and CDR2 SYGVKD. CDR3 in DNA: TGTGCCATCAGTGGTAGCGGGAGAACCGCCTACGAGCAGTACTTC. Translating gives CAISGSGRTAYEQYF.

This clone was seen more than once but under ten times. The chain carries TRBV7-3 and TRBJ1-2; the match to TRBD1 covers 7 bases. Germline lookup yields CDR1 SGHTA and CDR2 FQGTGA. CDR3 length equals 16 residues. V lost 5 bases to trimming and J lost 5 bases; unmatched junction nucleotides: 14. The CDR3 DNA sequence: TGTGCCAGCAGCCCTTACCCTGACAGGGACTTTTATGGCTACACCTTC. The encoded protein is CASSPYPDRDFYGYTF.

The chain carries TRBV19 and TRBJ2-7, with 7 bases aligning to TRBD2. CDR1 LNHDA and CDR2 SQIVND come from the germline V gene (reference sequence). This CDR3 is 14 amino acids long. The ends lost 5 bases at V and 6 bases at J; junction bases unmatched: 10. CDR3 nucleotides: TGTGCCAGTAGTCTGACTAGCAGTTCACCCGAGCAGTACTTC. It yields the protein CASSLTSSSPEQYF.

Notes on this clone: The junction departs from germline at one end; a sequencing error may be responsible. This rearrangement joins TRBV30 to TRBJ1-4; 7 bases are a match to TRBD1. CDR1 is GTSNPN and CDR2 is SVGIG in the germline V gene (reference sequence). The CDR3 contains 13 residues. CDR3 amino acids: CAWSVGSQGGEVF. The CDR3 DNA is TGTGCCTGGAGTGTAGGAAGCCAGGGGGGCGAGGTTTTT.

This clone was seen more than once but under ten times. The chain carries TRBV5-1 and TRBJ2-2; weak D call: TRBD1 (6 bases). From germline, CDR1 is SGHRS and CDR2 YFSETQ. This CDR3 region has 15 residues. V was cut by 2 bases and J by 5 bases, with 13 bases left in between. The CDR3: CASSFSTGSTGELFF. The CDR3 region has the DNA TGCGCCAGCAGCTTCTCGACAGGTTCTACCGGGGAGCTGTTTTTT.

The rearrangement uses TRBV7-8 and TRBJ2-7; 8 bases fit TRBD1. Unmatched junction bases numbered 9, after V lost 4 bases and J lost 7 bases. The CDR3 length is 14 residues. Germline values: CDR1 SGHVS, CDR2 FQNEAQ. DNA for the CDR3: TGTGCCAGCAGCTCCGGACAGGGTTTAAGTGAGCAGTACTTC. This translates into CASSSGQGLSEQYF.

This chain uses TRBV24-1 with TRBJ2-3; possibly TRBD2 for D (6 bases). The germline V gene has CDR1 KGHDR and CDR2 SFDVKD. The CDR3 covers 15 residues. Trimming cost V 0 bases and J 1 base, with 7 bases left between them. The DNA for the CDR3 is TGTGCCACCAGTGATTTGGCGGGACGCACAGATACGCAGTATTTT. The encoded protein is CATSDLAGRTDTQYF.

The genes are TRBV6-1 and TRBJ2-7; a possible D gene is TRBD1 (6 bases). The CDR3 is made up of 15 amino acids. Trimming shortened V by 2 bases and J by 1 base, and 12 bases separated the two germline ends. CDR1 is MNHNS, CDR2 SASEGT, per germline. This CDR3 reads CASSELGQRSYEQYF. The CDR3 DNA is TGTGCCAGCAGTGAATTGGGACAAAGATCCTACGAGCAGTACTTC.

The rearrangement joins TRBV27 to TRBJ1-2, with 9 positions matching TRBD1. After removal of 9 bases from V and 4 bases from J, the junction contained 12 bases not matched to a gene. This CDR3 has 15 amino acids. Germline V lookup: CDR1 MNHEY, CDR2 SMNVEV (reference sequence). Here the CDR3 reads CASRPDRDRVYGYTF. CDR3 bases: TGTGCCAGTCGCCCCGACCGGGACAGGGTCTATGGCTACACCTTC.

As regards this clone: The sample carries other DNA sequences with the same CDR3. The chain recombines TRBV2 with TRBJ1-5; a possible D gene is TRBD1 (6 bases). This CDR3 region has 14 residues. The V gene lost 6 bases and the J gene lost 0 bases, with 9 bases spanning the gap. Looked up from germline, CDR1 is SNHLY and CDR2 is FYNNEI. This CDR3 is CASSSQGSNQPQHF. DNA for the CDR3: TGTGCCAGCAGCTCACAGGGTAGCAATCAGCCCCAGCATTTT.

The CDR3 spells CATSPGQAENEKLFF. The CDR3 coding sequence is TGTGCCACAAGTCCGGGACAGGCCGAGAATGAAAAACTGTTTTTT. This chain uses TRBV19 with TRBJ1-4; 8 nucleotides align to TRBD1. Germline V gives CDR1 LNHDA, CDR2 SQIVND (reference sequence). Unmatched junction bases numbered 12, after V lost 10 bases and J lost 5 bases. The CDR3 consists of 15 residues. The complete variable domain, with remaining parts taken from reference TRBV19 and TRBJ1-4, reads DGGITQSPKYLFRKEGQNVTLSCEQNLNHDAMYWYRQDPGQGLRLIYYSQIVNDFQKGDIAEGYSVSREKKESFPLTVTSAQKNPTAFYLCATSPGQAENEKLFFGSGTQLSVL.

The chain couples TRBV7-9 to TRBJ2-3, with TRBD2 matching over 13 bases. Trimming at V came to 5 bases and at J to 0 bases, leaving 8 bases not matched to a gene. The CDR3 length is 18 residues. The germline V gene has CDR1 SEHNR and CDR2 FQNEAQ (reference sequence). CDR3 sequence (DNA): TGTGCCAGCAGCAGGGGGACTAGCGGGATAAGGAGCACAGATACGCAGTATTTT. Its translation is CASSRGTSGIRSTDTQYF.

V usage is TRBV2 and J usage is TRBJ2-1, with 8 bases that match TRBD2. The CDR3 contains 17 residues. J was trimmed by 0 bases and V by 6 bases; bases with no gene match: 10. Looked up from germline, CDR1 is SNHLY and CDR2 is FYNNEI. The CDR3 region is CASSAPGLENSYNEQFF. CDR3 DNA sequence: TGTGCCAGCAGCGCCCCGGGACTAGAAAACTCCTACAATGAGCAGTTCTTC.

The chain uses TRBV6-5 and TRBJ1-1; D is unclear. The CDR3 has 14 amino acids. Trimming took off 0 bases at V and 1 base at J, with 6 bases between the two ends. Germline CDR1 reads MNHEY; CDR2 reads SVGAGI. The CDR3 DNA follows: TGTGCCAGCAGTTACTCCCCCAGGAACACTGAAGCTTTCTTT. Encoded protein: CASSYSPRNTEAFF.

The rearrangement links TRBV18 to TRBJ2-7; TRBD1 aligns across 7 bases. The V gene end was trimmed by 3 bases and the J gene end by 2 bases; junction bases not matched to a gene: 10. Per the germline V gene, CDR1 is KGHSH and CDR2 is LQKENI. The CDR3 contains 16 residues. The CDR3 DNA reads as TGTGCCAGCTCACCTAAGGCCGGACAGGTCCCCTACGAGCAGTACTTC. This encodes CASSPKAGQVPYEQYF.

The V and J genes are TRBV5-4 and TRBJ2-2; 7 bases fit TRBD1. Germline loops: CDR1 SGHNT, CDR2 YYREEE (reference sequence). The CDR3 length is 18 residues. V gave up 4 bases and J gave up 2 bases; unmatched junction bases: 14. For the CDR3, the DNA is TGTGCCAGCAGCGAAAGGGACAGTCGGCCCCGCAACACCGGGGAGCTGTTTTTT. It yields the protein CASSERDSRPRNTGELFF.

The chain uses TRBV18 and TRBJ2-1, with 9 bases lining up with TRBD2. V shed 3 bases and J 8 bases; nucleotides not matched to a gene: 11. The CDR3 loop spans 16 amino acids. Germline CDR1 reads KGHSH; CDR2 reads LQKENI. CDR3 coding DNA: TGTGCCAGCTCACCGCGACTAGCGGAGGGGGTCGATGAGCAGTTCTTC. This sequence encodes CASSPRLAEGVDEQFF. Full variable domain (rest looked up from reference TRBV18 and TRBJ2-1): NAGVMQNPRHLVRRRGQEARLRCSPMKGHSHVYWYRQLPEEGLKFMVYLQKENIIDESGMPKERFSAEFPKEGPSILRIQQVVRGDSAAYFCASSPRLAEGVDEQFFGPGTRLTVL.

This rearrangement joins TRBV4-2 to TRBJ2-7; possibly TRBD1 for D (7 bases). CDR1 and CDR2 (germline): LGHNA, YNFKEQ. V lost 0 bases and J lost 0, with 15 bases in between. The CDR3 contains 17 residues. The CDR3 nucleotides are TGTGCCAGCAGCCAAGAGTGGGCGGGACAGAGCTCCTACGAGCAGTACTTC. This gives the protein CASSQEWAGQSSYEQYF.

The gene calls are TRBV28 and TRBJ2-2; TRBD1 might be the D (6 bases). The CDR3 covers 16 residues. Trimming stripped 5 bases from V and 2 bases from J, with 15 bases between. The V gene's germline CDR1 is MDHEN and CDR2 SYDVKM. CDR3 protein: CASSPETGYNTGELFF. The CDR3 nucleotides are TGTGCCAGCAGTCCGGAGACAGGCTACAACACCGGGGAGCTGTTTTTT.

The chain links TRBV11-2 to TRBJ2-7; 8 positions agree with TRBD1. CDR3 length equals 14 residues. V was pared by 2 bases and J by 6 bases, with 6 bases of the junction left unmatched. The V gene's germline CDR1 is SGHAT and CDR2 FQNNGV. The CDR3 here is CASSLSQGAVEQYF. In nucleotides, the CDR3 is TGTGCCAGCAGCTTATCCCAGGGGGCCGTCGAGCAGTACTTC.

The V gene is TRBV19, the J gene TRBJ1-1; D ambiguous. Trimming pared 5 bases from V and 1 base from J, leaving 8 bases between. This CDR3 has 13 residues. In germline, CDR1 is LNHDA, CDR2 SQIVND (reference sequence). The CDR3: CASSLDWNTEAFF. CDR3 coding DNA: TGTGCCAGTAGTCTCGACTGGAACACTGAAGCTTTCTTT.

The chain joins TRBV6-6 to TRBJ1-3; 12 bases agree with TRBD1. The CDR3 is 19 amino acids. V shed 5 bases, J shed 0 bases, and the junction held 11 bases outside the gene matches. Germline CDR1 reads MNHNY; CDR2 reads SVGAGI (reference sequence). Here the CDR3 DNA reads TGTGCCAGCAGTCCCCCTCGAGGGACAGGGGGCCTCTCTGGAAACACCATATATTTT. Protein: CASSPPRGTGGLSGNTIYF.

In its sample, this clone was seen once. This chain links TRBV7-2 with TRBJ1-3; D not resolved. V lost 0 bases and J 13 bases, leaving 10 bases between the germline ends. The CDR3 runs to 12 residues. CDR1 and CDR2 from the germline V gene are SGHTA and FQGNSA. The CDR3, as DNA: TGTGCCAGCAGCTTAGCGGGAGGTCTGATATATTTT. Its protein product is CASSLAGGLIYF. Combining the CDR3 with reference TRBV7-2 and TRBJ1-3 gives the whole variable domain GAGVSQSPSNKVTEKGKDVELRCDPISGHTALYWYRQSLGQGLEFLIYFQGNSAPDKSGLPSDRFSAERTGGSVSTLTIQRTQQEDSAVYLCASSLAGGLIYFGEGSWLTVV.

CDR3 coding DNA: TGTGCCTGGGGCCGAGGGCTGAGTAACTATGGCTACACCTTC. It is translated as CAWGRGLSNYGYTF. The rearrangement joins TRBV30 to TRBJ1-2; D uncertain. Trimming stripped 5 bases from V and 1 base from J, with 14 bases between. The germline V gene has CDR1 GTSNPN and CDR2 SVGIG (reference sequence). The CDR3 length is 14 residues.